One and the same sample provided the 24 T cell receptor beta chains below, sequenced in a study of blood T cell repertoires in COVID-19. The assay was immunoSEQ multiplex PCR, and TCRdb's table has in-frame clones only and misses some. The sample has over 200,000 clones; about 88% are singletons. The sample comprised peripheral blood. The source of these receptors is a woman between 40 and 55 years old who had recovered from COVID-19.

This chain joins TRBV6-5 and TRBJ1-2; D not resolved. Trimming left V 8 bases short and J 3 bases short, with 10 bases between. CDR1 and CDR2 (germline): MNHEY, SVGAGI. This CDR3 spans 12 amino acids. The CDR3 loop is CASQRGYYGYTF. The CDR3 DNA follows: TGTGCCAGCCAGCGGGGTTACTATGGCTACACCTTC.

In DNA form, the CDR3 reads TGTGCCAGCAGCCCCCTTAGCGGGAGTCCCCACAATGAGCAGTTCTTC. Its translation: CASSPLSGSPHNEQFF. The chain has TRBV3-1 (or the pseudogene TRBV3-2) and TRBJ2-1; 9 bases match TRBD2. Germline V gene lookup returns CDR1 LGHDT and CDR2 YNNKEL (reference sequence). The V segment lost 4 bases and the J segment 5 bases; nucleotides outside the gene matches: 9. The CDR3 sequence is 16 residues long.

The chain recombines TRBV18 with TRBJ2-1; D is uncertain. Germline lookup yields CDR1 KGHSH and CDR2 LQKENI. CDR3 length: 13 amino acids. V gave up 3 bases and J gave up 8 bases, with 11 bases separating them. Here the CDR3 DNA reads TGTGCCAGCTCACCCCTCCTGCAGGATGAGCAGTTCTTC. Its translation is CASSPLLQDEQFF.

The rearrangement joins TRBV7-8 to TRBJ2-5, with D possibly matching TRBD1 (5 bases). The V gene's germline CDR1 is SGHVS and CDR2 FQNEAQ. V was shortened by 3 bases and J by 2 bases, with 13 bases between the two germline ends. This CDR3 has 15 residues. Here the CDR3 DNA reads TGTGCCAGCAGCTTGCAGGGTAGGGGACAAGAGACCCAGTACTTC. It translates to CASSLQGRGQETQYF. Looking up the rest from reference TRBV7-8 and TRBJ2-5 gives the full variable domain: GAGVSQSPRYKVAKRGQDVALRCDPISGHVSLFWYQQALGQGPEFLTYFQNEAQLDKSGLPSDRFFAERPEGSVSTLKIQRTQQEDSAVYLCASSLQGRGQETQYFGPGTRLLVL.

The chain employs TRBV15 and TRBJ2-1; 12 bases are shared with TRBD2. V dropped 8 bases and J dropped 9; count of bases not matched to a gene: 5. Germline lookup yields CDR1 LNHNV and CDR2 YYDKDF (reference sequence). The CDR3 totals 13 residues. The CDR3 protein is CATGLAGMFEQFF. The DNA of the CDR3 is TGTGCCACCGGACTAGCGGGAATGTTTGAGCAGTTCTTC.

The chain is built from TRBV5-6 and TRBJ1-2; tentative D call: TRBD1 (5 bases). Deletions cut 0 bases from V and 3 bases from J, with 12 bases between. Per germline, CDR1 SGHDT and CDR2 YYEEEE. The CDR3 contains 15 residues. The CDR3 nucleotides read TGTGCCAGCAGCTTGGAGGCCGGGGGGGACTATGGCTACACCTTC. It encodes CASSLEAGGDYGYTF.

The chain joins TRBV7-9 to TRBJ2-3; 8 bases are a match to TRBD1. Per the germline V gene, CDR1 is SEHNR and CDR2 is FQNEAQ (reference sequence). The J segment lost 10 bases and the V segment lost 2 bases, leaving 8 bases of the junction unmatched. The CDR3 has 14 amino acids. CDR3 residues: CASSLLTGDNPQYF. Written as DNA, the CDR3 is TGTGCCAGCAGCTTATTGACAGGGGATAATCCGCAGTATTTT.

The chain uses TRBV9 and TRBJ2-5; a possible D gene is TRBD1 (6 bases). Germline assignment: CDR1 SGDLS and CDR2 YYNGEE. V shed 0 bases and J shed 2 bases, with 11 bases lying between them. This CDR3 has 15 amino acids. The CDR3 DNA follows: TGTGCCAGCAGCGTAGGGGACATCCCGCAAGAGACCCAGTACTTC. Residues: CASSVGDIPQETQYF.

This clone was observed a single time. V usage is TRBV14 and J usage is TRBJ2-7, with TRBD1 as a possible D gene (6 bases). The V end lost 7 bases, the J end lost 2 bases, and 24 bases lay between the germline ends. The germline gives CDR1 SGHDN, CDR2 FVKESK. The CDR3 consists of 17 residues. CDR3 in amino acids: CASNQKAGQGPPYEQYV. The DNA for the CDR3 is TGTGCCAGCAACCAGAAGGCCGGGCAGGGGCCCCCCTACGAGCAGTACGTC.

This clone has a handful of counts. CDR3 protein: CASSTPSPARGYTF. The CDR3 DNA sequence: TGTGCCAGTAGTACCCCATCCCCCGCACGGGGCTACACCTTC. This chain connects TRBV19 to TRBJ1-2; D gene unclear. CDR3 length equals 14 residues. Trimming pared 4 bases from V and 8 bases from J, leaving 17 bases between. From germline, CDR1 is LNHDA and CDR2 SQIVND (reference sequence). Supplemented by reference TRBV19 and TRBJ1-2, the full variable domain reads DGGITQSPKYLFRKEGQNVTLSCEQNLNHDAMYWYRQDPGQGLRLIYYSQIVNDFQKGDIAEGYSVSREKKESFPLTVTSAQKNPTAFYLCASSTPSPARGYTFGSGTRLTVV.

The rearrangement joins TRBV7-2 to TRBJ1-2; TRBD1 matches at 7 bases. After removal of 5 bases from V and 8 bases from J, the junction contained 5 bases not matched to a gene. Germline V gene data show CDR1 as SGHTA and CDR2 as FQGNSA. The CDR3 covers 12 residues. CDR3 nucleotide sequence: TGTGCCAGCAGCCAGGGGGAGGCGGGCTACACCTTC. Its translation: CASSQGEAGYTF.

This clone was seen a single time. The chain employs TRBV30 and TRBJ1-5, with 9 bases lining up with TRBD1. With V trimmed by 2 bases and J by 1 base, 6 bases remained unmatched. CDR1 and CDR2 (germline): GTSNPN, SVGIG (reference sequence). The CDR3 sequence is 16 residues long. The CDR3 bases are TGTGCCTGGAGTAAAAAACAGGGGGCGAGCAATCAGCCCCAGCATTTT. It translates to CAWSKKQGASNQPQHF.

This clone was recorded only once. This chain joins TRBV12-3 or TRBV12-4 and TRBJ2-7, with a tentative D call TRBD1 (5 bases). V lost 1 base and J lost 3, with 7 bases in between. The CDR3 is 13 residues long. The CDR3 DNA follows: TGTGCCAGCAGTTTAGGGCAGGGCTACGAGCAGTACGTC. Translated, it gives CASSLGQGYEQYV.

This chain links TRBV30 with TRBJ1-2, with TRBD1 identical over 12 bases. J gave up 6 bases and V 3 bases, and 11 bases lay outside the gene matches. This CDR3 is built from 16 residues. Germline CDR1 is GTSNPN and CDR2 is SVGIG (reference sequence). The CDR3 DNA reads TGTGCCTGGAGCCGGAGGGACAGGGGGCTTGCCAATGGCTACACCTTC. Protein product: CAWSRRDRGLANGYTF. Full variable domain (outside the CDR3, taken from reference TRBV30 and TRBJ1-2): SQTIHQWPATLVQPVGSPLSLECTVEGTSNPNLYWYRQAAGRGLQLLFYSVGIGQISSEVPQNLSASRPQDRQFILSSKKLLLSDSGFYLCAWSRRDRGLANGYTFGSGTRLTVV.

The chain carries TRBV7-2 and TRBJ2-3; perhaps TRBD2 as D (6 bases). Germline V CDR1 and CDR2: SGHTA, FQGNSA. The CDR3 consists of 16 residues. V lost 3 bases and J lost 4, with 17 bases in between. The CDR3 sequence is CASSLSEGPGSDTQYF. DNA for the CDR3: TGTGCCAGCAGCTTGTCGGAGGGCCCGGGGTCAGATACGCAGTATTTT.

This rearrangement joins TRBV5-1 to TRBJ1-4; 8 nucleotides agree with TRBD1. Germline-derived CDR1 and CDR2 are SGHRS and YFSETQ. The CDR3 is 19 residues long. V dropped 0 bases and J dropped 5; count of bases not matched to a gene: 15. The chain's CDR3 is CASSLGQGATGGQNEKLFF. CDR3 nucleotides: TGCGCCAGCAGCTTGGGGCAGGGGGCAACTGGGGGCCAGAATGAAAAACTGTTTTTT.

The chain is built from TRBV4-3 and TRBJ2-5, with D possibly matching TRBD1 (6 bases). The CDR3 sequence is 15 residues long. CDR1 is LGHNA, CDR2 YSLEER, per germline. The V end lost 1 base, the J end lost 5 bases, and 14 bases lay between the germline ends. CDR3 in DNA: TGCGCCAGCAGCCAAGTAGTTGGCGACAGGGAGACCCAGTACTTC. Encoded protein: CASSQVVGDRETQYF.

The CDR3 sequence: CASSPLAGLGNEQFF. CDR3 DNA sequence: TGTGCCAGCAGTCCGCTAGCGGGACTGGGAAATGAGCAGTTCTTC. The chain combines TRBV27 with TRBJ2-1, with 9 bases aligning to TRBD2. Looked up from germline, CDR1 is MNHEY and CDR2 is SMNVEV (reference sequence). There are 15 residues in the CDR3. V lost 5 bases to trimming and J lost 7 bases; unmatched junction nucleotides: 9.

This sequence joins TRBV7-8 and TRBJ1-1, with 7 positions matching TRBD1. The V segment lost 1 base and the J segment 2 bases; nucleotides outside the gene matches: 10. Looked up from germline, CDR1 is SGHVS and CDR2 is FQNEAQ. The CDR3 loop spans 17 amino acids. CDR3: CASSLGPPGTANTEAFF. CDR3 DNA sequence: TGTGCCAGCAGCTTAGGCCCCCCAGGGACAGCCAACACTGAAGCTTTCTTT.

V is TRBV29-1 and J is TRBJ2-3, with 8 bases fitting TRBD1. The CDR3 has 14 residues. V gave up 6 bases and J gave up 0 bases; unmatched junction bases: 5. Germline V gene lookup returns CDR1 SQVTM and CDR2 ANQGSEA. In DNA form, the CDR3 reads TGCAGCGTGACGCGGACAGGGAGCACAGATACGCAGTATTTT. It specifies CSVTRTGSTDTQYF.

The chain uses TRBV7-2 and TRBJ2-3, with 8 bases aligning to TRBD1. Germline V gene lookup returns CDR1 SGHTA and CDR2 FQGNSA. This CDR3 region has 15 residues. After removal of 3 bases from V and 4 bases from J, the junction contained 6 bases not matched to a gene. CDR3 DNA sequence: TGTGCCAGCAGCTTGGGGACAGGAGCCGCAGATACGCAGTATTTT. Residues: CASSLGTGAADTQYF.

The sample holds a few counts of this clone. The chain is built from TRBV19 and TRBJ1-1; 8 bases map to TRBD1. With 8 bases clipped from V and 5 bases from J, the junction kept 7 bases outside the gene matches. The CDR3 is made up of 13 amino acids. Germline V lookup: CDR1 LNHDA, CDR2 SQIVND (reference sequence). CDR3 protein: CASGYRGGTEAFF. Written as DNA, the CDR3 is TGTGCCAGTGGATACAGGGGGGGGACTGAAGCTTTCTTT. The full variable domain, in which reference TRBV19 and TRBJ1-1 provide the parts outside the CDR3, is DGGITQSPKYLFRKEGQNVTLSCEQNLNHDAMYWYRQDPGQGLRLIYYSQIVNDFQKGDIAEGYSVSREKKESFPLTVTSAQKNPTAFYLCASGYRGGTEAFFGQGTRLTVV.

This chain links TRBV30 with TRBJ1-2; D perhaps matches TRBD1 (6 bases). The V and J ends lost 8 bases and 8 bases respectively, with 18 bases between them. The CDR3 extends over 12 amino acids. The germline CDR1 and CDR2 sequences are GTSNPN and SVGIG (reference sequence). CDR3 in amino acids: CARRGAPGGYTF. CDR3 nucleotides: TGTGCCCGGCGGGGGGCGCCGGGGGGCTACACCTTC.

The V gene is TRBV7-9, the J gene TRBJ1-5; 10 positions match TRBD1. The CDR3 extends over 15 amino acids. The J segment lost 7 bases and the V segment lost 7 bases, leaving 10 bases of the junction unmatched. Germline CDR1 is SEHNR and CDR2 is FQNEAQ (reference sequence). CDR3 sequence (DNA): TGTGCCAGCACCCAAGGGGGGGACAGGGGCCAGCCCCAGCATTTT. Its protein is CASTQGGDRGQPQHF.